The entry that follows covers one TCR beta chain sequence. These data are taken from a study of blood T cell repertoires in COVID-19. Background on the study: Samples taken during acute and convalescent COVID-19 were collected in the United States, Italy and Spain. The cDNA or gDNA used as material had been derived from T cells, B-cell-depleted T cells, or PBMCs.

The CDR3 has 13 amino acids. CDR1 MNHEY and CDR2 SVGAGI come from the germline V gene. V was cut by 5 bases and J by 3 bases, with 11 bases left in between. In the authors' methods: Counts of nucleated cells, estimated from reference gene primer amplification, were obtained. Using immunoSEQ multiplex PCR, the repertoire was profiled, and TCRdb retains in-frame clones only, with some absent. From that table come the V and J calls and clone size; the DNA was used to work out D and trimming. Here the sample spans about 160,000 clones, approximately 90% being singletons. This chain uses TRBV6-5 with TRBJ2-7; a weak D match, TRBD1 (5 bases). Input material: PBMCs or T cells enriched from blood (not recorded which). The clonotype comes from a woman aged 45-59 years who had recovered from COVID-19. The CDR3 region has the DNA TGTGCCAGCAGTCAGGGTTTGCTCTACGAGCAGTACTTC. This translates into CASSQGLLYEQYF.